Described below is a single T cell receptor (beta chain) sequence and its context. The repertoire was sequenced with immunoSEQ multiplex PCR; TCRdb's copy has only in-frame clones and lacks some. The table includes some 68,000 clones, 92% detected once. The data are from a study of T cell changes during pregnancy in multiple sclerosis. V was cut by 8 bases and J by 0 bases, with 10 bases left in between. CDR3 length: 14 residues. Germline V lookup: CDR1 SNHLY, CDR2 FYNNEI. Sequencing was performed on peripheral blood, taken in the second trimester of pregnancy. The receptor's source is a female donor in good health, enrolled as a control in a pregnancy study. The V call is TRBV2, the J call TRBJ1-4, with D hard to call. CDR3 sequence reads: CASYGGPTNEKLFF. The CDR3 DNA sequence: TGTGCCAGCTACGGAGGTCCAACTAATGAAAAACTGTTTTTT.